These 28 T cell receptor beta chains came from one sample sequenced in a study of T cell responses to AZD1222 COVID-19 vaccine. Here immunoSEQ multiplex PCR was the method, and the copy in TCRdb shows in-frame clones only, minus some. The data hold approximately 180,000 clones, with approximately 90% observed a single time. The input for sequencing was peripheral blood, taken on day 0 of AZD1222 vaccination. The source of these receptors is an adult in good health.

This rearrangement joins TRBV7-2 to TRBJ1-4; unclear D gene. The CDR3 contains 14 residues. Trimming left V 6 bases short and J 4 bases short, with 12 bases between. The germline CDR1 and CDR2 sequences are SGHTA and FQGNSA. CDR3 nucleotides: TGTGCCAGCAGTCCAAACCGGGGTAATGAAAAACTGTTTTTT. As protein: CASSPNRGNEKLFF.

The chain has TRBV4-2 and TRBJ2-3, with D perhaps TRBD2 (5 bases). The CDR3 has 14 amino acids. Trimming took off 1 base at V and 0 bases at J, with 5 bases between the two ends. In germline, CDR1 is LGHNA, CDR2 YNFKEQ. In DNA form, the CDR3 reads TGTGCCAGCAGCCAAGGGACTAGCACAGATACGCAGTATTTT. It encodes CASSQGTSTDTQYF.

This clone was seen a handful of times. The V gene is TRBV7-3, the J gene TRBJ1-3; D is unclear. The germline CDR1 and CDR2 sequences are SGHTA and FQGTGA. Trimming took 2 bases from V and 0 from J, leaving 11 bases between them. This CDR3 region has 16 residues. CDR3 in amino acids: CASSLGHLSSGNTIYF. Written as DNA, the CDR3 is TGTGCCAGCAGCTTAGGGCACCTCAGCTCTGGAAACACCATATATTTT. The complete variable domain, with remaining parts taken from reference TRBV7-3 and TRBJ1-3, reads GAGVSQTPSNKVTEKGKYVELRCDPISGHTALYWYRQSLGQGPEFLIYFQGTGAADDSGLPNDRFFAVRPEGSVSTLKIQRTERGDSAVYLCASSLGHLSSGNTIYFGEGSWLTVV.

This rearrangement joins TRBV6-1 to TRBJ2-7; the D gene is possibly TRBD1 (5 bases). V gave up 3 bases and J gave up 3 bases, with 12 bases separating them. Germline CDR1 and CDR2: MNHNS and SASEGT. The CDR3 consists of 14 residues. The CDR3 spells CASSDDSTFYEQYF. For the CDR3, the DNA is TGTGCCAGCAGTGACGACAGTACCTTCTACGAGCAGTACTTC.

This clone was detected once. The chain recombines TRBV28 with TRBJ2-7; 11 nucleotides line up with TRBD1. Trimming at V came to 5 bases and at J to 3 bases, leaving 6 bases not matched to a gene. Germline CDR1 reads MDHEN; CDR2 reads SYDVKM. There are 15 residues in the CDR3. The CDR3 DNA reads TGTGCCAGCAGTCCAGCCGGGACAGGGGGCTACGAGCAGTACTTC. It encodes CASSPAGTGGYEQYF.

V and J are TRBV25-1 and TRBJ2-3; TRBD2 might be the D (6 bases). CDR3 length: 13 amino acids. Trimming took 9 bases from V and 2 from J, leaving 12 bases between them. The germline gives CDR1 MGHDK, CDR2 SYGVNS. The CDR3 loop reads CASWWTTTDTQYF. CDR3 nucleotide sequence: TGTGCCAGTTGGTGGACTACCACAGATACGCAGTATTTT.

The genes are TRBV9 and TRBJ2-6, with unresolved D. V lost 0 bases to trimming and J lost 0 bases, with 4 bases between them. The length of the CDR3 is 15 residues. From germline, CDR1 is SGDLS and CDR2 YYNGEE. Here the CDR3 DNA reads TGTGCCAGCAGCGTAGAACTCTCTGGGGCCAACGTCCTGACTTTC. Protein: CASSVELSGANVLTF.

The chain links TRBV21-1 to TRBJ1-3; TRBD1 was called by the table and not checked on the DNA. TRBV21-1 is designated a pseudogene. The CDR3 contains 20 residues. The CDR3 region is CASSKRPHLQGAMLGNTIYF. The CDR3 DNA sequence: TGTGCCAGCAGCAAACGACCCCACCTACAGGGGGCGATGCTCGGAAACACCATATATTTT.

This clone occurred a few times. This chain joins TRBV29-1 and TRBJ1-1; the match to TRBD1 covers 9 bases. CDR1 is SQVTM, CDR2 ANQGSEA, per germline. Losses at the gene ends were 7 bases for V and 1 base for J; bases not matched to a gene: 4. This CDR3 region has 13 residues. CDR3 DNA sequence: TGCAGCGCCACAGGGGGCGAGAACACTGAAGCTTTCTTT. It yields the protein CSATGGENTEAFF.

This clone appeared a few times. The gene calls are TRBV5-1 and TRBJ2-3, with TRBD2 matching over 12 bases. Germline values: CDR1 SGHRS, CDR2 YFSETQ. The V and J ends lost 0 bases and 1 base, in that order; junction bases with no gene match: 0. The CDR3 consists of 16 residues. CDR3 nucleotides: TGCGCCAGCAGCTTGGGACTAGCGGGGGGCACAGATACGCAGTATTTT. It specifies CASSLGLAGGTDTQYF.

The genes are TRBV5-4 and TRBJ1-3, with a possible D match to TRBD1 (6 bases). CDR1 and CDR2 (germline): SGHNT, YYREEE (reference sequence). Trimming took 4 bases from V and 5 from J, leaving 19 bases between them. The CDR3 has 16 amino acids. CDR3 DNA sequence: TGTGCCAGCAGCACCCGAGGGGGGGCGCGAAGAAACACCATATATTTT. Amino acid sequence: CASSTRGGARRNTIYF.

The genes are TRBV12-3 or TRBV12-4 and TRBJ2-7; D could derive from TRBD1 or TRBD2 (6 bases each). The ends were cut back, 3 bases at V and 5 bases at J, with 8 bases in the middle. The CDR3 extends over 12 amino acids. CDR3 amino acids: CASSFGGNEQYF. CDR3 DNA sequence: TGTGCCAGCAGTTTCGGGGGCAACGAGCAGTACTTC.

In DNA, the CDR3 is TGTGCCATCAGGGGGACAAATCAGCCCCAGCATTTT. It is translated as CAIRGTNQPQHF. The gene calls are TRBV10-3 and TRBJ1-5, with D perhaps matching TRBD1 (6 bases). The V gene's germline CDR1 is ENHRY and CDR2 SYGVKD. V was trimmed by 6 bases and J by 4 bases, leaving 7 bases between them. The CDR3 length is 12 residues.

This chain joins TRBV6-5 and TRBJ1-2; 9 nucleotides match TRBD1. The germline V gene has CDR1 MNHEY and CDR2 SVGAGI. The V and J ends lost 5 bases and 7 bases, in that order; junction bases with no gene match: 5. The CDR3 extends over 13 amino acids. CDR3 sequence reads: CASSLRDRAGYTF. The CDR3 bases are TGTGCCAGCAGTCTCCGGGACAGGGCTGGCTACACCTTC.

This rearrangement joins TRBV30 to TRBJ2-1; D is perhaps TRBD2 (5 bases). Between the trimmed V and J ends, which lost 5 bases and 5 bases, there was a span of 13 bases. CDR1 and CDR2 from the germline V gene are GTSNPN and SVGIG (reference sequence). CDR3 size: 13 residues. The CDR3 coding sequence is TGTGCCTGGGGACTTCCACCCCACAATGAGCAGTTCTTC. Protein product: CAWGLPPHNEQFF. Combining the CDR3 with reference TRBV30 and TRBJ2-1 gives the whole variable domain SQTIHQWPATLVQPVGSPLSLECTVEGTSNPNLYWYRQAAGRGLQLLFYSVGIGQISSEVPQNLSASRPQDRQFILSSKKLLLSDSGFYLCAWGLPPHNEQFFGPGTRLTVL.

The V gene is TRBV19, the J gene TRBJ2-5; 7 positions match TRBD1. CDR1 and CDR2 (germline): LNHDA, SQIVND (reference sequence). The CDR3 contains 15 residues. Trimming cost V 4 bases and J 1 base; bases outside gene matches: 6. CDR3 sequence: CASSTGTAIQETQYF. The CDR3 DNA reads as TGTGCCAGTAGTACCGGGACAGCCATCCAAGAGACCCAGTACTTC.

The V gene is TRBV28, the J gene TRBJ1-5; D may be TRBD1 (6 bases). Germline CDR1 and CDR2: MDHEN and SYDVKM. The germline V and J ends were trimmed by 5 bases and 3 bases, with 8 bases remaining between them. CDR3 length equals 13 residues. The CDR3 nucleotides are TGTGCCAGCAGTACAGGGCTCAATCAGCCCCAGCATTTT. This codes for CASSTGLNQPQHF. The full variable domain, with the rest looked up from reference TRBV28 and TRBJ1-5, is DVKVTQSSRYLVKRTGEKVFLECVQDMDHENMFWYRQDPGLGLRLIYFSYDVKMKEKGDIPEGYSVSREKKERFSLILESASTNQTSMYLCASSTGLNQPQHFGDGTRLSIL.

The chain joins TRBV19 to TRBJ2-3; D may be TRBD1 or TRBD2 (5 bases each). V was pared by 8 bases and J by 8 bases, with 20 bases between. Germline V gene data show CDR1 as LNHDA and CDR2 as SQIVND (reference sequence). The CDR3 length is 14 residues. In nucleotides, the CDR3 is TGTGCCAGTGGCACCCGAGGGGTTGACGGTACGCAGTATTTT. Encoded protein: CASGTRGVDGTQYF.

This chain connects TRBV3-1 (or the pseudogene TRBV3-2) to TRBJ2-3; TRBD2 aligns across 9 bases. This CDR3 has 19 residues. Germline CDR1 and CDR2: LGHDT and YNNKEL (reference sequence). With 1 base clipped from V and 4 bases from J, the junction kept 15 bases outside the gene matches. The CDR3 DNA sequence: TGTGCCAGCAGCCAAGTAGAAGTTGAAGGCGGGGGGGCCCCAGATACGCAGTATTTT. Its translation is CASSQVEVEGGGAPDTQYF.

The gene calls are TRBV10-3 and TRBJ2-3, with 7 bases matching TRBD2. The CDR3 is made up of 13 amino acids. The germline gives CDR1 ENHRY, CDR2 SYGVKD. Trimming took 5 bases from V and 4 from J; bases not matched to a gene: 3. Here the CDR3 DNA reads TGTGCCATCAGTACTAGCGCCCCAGATACGCAGTATTTT. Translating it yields CAISTSAPDTQYF.

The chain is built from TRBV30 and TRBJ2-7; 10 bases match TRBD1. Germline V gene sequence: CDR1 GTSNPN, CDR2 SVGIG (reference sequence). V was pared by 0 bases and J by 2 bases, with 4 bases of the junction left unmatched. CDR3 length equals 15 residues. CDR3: CAWSVPDRGPYEQYF. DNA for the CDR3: TGTGCCTGGAGTGTCCCCGACAGGGGGCCCTACGAGCAGTACTTC.

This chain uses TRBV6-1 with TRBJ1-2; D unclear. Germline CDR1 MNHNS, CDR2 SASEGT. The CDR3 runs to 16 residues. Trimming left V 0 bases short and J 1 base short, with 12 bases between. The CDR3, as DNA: TGTGCCAGCAGTGAAGCGGGTAGAGACGGTAACTATGGCTACACCTTC. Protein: CASSEAGRDGNYGYTF.

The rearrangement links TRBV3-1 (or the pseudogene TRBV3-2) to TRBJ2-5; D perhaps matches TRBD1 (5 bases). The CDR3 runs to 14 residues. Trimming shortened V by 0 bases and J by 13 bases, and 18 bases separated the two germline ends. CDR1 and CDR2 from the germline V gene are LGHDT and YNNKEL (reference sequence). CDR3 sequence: CASSQESLGRAVYF. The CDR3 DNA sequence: TGTGCCAGCAGCCAAGAATCATTGGGGCGCGCCGTGTACTTC.

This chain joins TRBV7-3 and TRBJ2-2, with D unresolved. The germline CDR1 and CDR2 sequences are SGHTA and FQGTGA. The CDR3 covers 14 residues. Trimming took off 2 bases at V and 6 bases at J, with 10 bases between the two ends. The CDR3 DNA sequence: TGTGCCAGCAGCTTACTCGGAATCGCCGGGGAGCTGTTTTTT. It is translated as CASSLLGIAGELFF.

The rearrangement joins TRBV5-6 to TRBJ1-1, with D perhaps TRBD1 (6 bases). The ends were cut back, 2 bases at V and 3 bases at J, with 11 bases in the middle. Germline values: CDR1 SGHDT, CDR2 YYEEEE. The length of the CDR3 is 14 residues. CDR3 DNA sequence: TGTGCCAGCAGCTTAGACAGGAGGGACACTGAAGCTTTCTTT. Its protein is CASSLDRRDTEAFF. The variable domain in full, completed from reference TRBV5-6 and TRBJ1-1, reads DAGVTQSPTHLIKTRGQQVTLRCSPKSGHDTVSWYQQALGQGPQFIFQYYEEEERQRGNFPDRFSGHQFPNYSSELNVNALLLGDSALYLCASSLDRRDTEAFFGQGTRLTVV.

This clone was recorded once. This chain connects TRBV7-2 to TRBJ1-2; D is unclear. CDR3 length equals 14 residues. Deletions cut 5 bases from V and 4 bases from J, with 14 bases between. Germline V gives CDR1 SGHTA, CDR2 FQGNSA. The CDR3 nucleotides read TGTGCCAGCAGCGAGGACTCACGGACCTATGGCTACACCTTC. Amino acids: CASSEDSRTYGYTF.

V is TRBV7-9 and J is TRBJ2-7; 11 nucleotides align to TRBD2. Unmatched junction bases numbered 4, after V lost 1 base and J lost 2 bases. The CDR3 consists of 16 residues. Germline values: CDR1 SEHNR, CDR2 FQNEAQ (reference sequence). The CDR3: CASSLGRLAGTYEQYF. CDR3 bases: TGTGCCAGCAGCTTAGGACGACTAGCGGGGACCTACGAGCAGTACTTC.

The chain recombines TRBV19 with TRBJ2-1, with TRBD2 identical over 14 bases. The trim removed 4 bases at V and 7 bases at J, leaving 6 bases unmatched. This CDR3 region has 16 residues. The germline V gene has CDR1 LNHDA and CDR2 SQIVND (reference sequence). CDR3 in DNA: TGTGCCAGTAGTACGCGACTAGCGGGGGGGCGTAATGAGCAGTTCTTC. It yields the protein CASSTRLAGGRNEQFF.